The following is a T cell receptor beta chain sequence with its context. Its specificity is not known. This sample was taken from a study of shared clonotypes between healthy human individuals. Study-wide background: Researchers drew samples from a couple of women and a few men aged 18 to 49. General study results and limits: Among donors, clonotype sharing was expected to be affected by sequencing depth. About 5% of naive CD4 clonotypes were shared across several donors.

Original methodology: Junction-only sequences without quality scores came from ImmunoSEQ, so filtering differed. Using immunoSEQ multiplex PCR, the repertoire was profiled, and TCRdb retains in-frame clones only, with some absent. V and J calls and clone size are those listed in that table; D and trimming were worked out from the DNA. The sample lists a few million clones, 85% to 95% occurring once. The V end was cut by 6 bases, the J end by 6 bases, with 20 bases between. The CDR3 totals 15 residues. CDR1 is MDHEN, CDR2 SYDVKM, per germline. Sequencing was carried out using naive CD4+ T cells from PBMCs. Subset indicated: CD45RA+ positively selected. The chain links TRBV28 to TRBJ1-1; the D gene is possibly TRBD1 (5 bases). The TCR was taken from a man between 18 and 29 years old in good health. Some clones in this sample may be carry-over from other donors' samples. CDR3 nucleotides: TGTGCCAGCAGGGAGGGGCCAGGGAAAGGGGCTGAAGCTTTCTTT. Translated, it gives CASREGPGKGAEAFF.